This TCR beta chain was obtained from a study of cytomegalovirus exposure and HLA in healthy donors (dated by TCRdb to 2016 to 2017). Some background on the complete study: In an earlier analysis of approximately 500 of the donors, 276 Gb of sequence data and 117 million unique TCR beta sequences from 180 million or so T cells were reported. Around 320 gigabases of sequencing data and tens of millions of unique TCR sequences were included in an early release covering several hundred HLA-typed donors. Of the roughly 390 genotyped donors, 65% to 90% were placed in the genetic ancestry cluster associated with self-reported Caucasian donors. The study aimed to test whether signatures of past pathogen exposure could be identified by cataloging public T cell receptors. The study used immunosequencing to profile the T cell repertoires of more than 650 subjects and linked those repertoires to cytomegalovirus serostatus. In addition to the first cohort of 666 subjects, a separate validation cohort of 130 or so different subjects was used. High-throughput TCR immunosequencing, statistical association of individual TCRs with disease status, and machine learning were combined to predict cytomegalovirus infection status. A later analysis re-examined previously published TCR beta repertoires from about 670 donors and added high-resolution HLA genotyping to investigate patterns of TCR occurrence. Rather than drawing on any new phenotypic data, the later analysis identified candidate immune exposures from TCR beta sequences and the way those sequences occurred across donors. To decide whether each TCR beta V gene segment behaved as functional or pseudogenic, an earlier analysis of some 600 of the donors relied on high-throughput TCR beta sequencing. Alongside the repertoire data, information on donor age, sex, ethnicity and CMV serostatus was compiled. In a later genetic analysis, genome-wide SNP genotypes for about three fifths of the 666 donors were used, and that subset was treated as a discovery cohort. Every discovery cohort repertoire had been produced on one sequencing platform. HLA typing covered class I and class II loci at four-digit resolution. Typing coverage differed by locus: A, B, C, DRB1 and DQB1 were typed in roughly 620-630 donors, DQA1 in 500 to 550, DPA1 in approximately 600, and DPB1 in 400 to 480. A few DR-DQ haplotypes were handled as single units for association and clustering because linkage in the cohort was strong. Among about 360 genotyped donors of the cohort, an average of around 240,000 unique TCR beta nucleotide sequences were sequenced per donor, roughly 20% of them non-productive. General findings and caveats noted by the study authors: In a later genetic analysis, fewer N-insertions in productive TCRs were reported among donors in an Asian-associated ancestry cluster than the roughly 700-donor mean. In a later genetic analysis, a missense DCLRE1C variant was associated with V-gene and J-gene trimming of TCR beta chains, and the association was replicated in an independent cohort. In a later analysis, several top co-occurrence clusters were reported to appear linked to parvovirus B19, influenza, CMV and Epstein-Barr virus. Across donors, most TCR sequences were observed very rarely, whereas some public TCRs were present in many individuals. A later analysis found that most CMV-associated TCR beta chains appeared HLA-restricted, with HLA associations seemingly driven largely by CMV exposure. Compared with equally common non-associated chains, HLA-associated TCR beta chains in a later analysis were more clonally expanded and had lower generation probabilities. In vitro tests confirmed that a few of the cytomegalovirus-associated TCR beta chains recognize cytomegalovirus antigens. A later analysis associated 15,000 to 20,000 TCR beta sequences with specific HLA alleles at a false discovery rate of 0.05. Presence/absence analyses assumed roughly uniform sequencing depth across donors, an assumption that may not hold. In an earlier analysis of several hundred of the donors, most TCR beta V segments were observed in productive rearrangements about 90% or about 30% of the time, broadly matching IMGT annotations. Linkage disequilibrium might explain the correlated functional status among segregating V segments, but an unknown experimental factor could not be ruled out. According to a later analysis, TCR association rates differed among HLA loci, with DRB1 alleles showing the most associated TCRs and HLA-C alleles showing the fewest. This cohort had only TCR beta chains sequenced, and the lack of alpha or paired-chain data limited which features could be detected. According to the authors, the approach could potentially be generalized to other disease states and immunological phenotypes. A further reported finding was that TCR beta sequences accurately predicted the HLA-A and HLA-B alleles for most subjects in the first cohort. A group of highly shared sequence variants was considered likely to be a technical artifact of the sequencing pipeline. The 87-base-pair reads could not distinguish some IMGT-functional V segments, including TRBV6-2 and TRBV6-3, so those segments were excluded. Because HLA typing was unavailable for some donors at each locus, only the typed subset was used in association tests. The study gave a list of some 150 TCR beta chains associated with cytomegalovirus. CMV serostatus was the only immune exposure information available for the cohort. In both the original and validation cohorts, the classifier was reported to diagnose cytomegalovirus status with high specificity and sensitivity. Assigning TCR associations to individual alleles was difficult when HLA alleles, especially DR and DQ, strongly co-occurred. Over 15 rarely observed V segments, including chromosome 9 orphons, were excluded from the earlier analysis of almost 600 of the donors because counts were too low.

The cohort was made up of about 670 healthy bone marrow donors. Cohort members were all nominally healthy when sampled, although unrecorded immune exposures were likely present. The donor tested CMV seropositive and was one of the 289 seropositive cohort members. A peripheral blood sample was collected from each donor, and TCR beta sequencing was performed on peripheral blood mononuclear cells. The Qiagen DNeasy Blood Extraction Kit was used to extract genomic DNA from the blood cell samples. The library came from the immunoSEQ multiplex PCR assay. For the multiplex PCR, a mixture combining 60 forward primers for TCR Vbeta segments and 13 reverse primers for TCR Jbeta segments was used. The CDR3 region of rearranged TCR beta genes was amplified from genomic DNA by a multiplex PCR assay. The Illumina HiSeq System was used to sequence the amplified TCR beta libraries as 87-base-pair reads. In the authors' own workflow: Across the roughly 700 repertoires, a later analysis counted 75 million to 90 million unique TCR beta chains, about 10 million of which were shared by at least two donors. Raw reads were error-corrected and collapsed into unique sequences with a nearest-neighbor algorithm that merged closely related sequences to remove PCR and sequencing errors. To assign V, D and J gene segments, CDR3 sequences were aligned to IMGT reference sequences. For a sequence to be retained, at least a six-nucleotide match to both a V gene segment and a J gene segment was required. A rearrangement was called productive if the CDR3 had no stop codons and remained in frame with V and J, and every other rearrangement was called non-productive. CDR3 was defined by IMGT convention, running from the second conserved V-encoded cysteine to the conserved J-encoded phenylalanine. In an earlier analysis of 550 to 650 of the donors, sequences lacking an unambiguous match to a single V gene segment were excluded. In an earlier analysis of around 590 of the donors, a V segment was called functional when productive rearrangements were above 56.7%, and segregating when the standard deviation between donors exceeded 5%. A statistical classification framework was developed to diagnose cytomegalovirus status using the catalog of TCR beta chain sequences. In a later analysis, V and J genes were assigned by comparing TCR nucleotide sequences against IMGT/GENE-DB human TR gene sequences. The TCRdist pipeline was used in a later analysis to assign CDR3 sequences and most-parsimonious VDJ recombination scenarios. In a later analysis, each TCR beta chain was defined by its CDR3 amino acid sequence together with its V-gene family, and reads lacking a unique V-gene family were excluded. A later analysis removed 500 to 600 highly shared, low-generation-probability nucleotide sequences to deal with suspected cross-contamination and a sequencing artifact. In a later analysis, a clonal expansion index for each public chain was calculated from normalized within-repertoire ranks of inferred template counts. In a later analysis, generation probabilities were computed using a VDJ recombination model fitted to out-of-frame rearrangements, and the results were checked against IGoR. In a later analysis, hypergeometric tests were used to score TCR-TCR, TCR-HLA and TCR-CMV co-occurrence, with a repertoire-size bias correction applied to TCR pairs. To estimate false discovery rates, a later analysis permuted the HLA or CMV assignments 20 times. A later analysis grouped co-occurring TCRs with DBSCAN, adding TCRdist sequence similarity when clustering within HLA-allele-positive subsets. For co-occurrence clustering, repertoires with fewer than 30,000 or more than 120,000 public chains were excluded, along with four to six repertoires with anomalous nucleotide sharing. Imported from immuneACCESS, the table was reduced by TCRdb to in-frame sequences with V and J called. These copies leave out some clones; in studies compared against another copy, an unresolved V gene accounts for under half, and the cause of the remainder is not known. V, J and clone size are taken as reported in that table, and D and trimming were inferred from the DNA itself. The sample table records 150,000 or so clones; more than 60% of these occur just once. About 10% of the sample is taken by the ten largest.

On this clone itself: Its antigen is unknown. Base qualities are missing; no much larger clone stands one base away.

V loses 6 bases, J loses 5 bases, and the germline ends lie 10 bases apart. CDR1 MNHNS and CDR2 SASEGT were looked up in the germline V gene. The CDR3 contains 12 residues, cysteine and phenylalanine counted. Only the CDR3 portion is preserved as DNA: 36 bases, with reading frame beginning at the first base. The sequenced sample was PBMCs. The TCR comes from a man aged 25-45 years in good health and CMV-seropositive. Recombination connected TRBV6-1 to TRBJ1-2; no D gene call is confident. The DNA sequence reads TGTGCCAGCAGCCAAGAGGGATATGGCTACACCTTC. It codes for CASSQEGYGYTF.